The 9 T cell receptor beta chains listed next were all sequenced from one sample in a study of blood T cells in healthy people across ages. Combining a sample-barcoded 5' primer with a J-beta primer mix, a second PCR ran for 7 to 11 cycles. TCRdb independently ran MiXCR on the 5' RACE reads; one entry per CDR3 protein. The sample holds roughly 640,000 distinct CDR3 sequences; about 30% are singletons and the top ten take 15% to 17%. The sequenced sample consisted of blood. Source of these receptors: an elderly woman in good health.

This clonotype has at least ten counts. This chain links TRBV15 with TRBJ2-1, with D unclear. The CDR3 has 18 residues. The germline V and J ends were trimmed by 1 base and 3 bases, with 19 bases remaining between them. Germline CDR1 reads LNHNV; CDR2 reads YYDKDF (reference sequence). The CDR3 nucleotides are TGTGCCACCAGCAGAGTCTGGTTTAGCAGCCCAAGCTACAATGAGCAGTTCTTC. Amino acids: CATSRVWFSSPSYNEQFF.

This clonotype came up many times. The rearrangement uses TRBV9 and TRBJ2-3; D is unclear. CDR3 length: 12 residues. The V end was cut by 0 bases, the J end by 8 bases, with 7 bases between. Germline V gives CDR1 SGDLS, CDR2 YYNGEE. CDR3 bases: TGTGCCAGCAGCGTAGCAGGATCTACGCAGTATTTT. This codes for CASSVAGSTQYF.

In this sample, this clonotype turned up a few times. The chain employs TRBV4-2 and TRBJ2-2; D perhaps matches TRBD2 (5 bases). Germline V CDR1 and CDR2: LGHNA, YNFKEQ. Trimming removed 0 bases at V and 1 base at J, with 9 bases between. The CDR3 loop spans 16 amino acids. CDR3 DNA sequence: TGTGCCAGCAGCCAAGAAGGCGGAGGGAACACCGGGGAGCTGTTTTTT. This codes for CASSQEGGGNTGELFF.

This clonotype was observed at least ten times. The J gene is TRBJ2-7, the V gene TRBV5-4; 8 bases are shared with TRBD2. J gave up 6 bases and V 4 bases, and 9 bases lay outside the gene matches. Looked up from germline, CDR1 is SGHNT and CDR2 is YYREEE (reference sequence). The CDR3 has 14 residues. The CDR3 DNA follows: TGTGCCAGCAGCCCGAGCGGGGGAATCGGCGAGCAGTACTTC. This gives the protein CASSPSGGIGEQYF.

The CDR3 here is CAGNPGRGTTDTQYF. For the CDR3, the DNA is TGTGCCGGTAACCCCGGCAGGGGAACCACAGATACGCAGTATTTT. The gene calls are TRBV19 and TRBJ2-3; D perhaps matches TRBD1 (6 bases). There are 15 residues in the CDR3. Germline CDR1 reads LNHDA; CDR2 reads SQIVND (reference sequence). With 11 bases removed from V and 2 bases from J, the gap between germline ends came to 20 bases.

Details on this clonotype: A much larger clone sits a single nucleotide away, making a read error possible. The chain uses TRBV7-6 and TRBJ2-5; D might be TRBD1 (6 bases). Matching the DNA end better, TRBJ2-1 makes the J call doubtful. Germline values: CDR1 SGHVS, CDR2 FNYEAQ. This CDR3 is 12 amino acids long. CDR3 nucleotide sequence: TGTGCCAGCAGCATGGGACAAGAGACCCAGTTCTTC. Translated, it gives CASSMGQETQFF.

The table lists this clonotype with a few counts. A read error may be the cause here, since a much bigger clone is one base away. V usage is TRBV20-1 and J usage is TRBJ2-4; the match to TRBD2 covers 9 bases. The CDR3 consists of 16 residues. V was pared by 1 base and J by 13 bases, with 17 bases of the junction left unmatched. The germline V gene encodes CDR1 DFQATT and CDR2 SNEGSKA (reference sequence). The CDR3 is CSARVAGAIIYNEQYF. CDR3 DNA: TGCAGTGCTAGAGTAGCGGGGGCTATAATTTACAATGAGCAGTACTTC.

This clonotype was counted many times. The genes are TRBV5-1 and TRBJ2-7; weak D call: TRBD2 (5 bases). Germline loops: CDR1 SGHRS, CDR2 YFSETQ. V was clipped by 4 bases and J by 6 bases, with 20 bases between them. CDR3 length equals 15 residues. The CDR3 spells CASSITGDNRGEQYF. The CDR3 DNA sequence: TGCGCCAGCAGCATAACCGGTGACAATCGGGGCGAGCAGTACTTC. Using reference TRBV5-1 and TRBJ2-7 for the parts outside the CDR3, the full variable domain is KAGVTQTPRYLIKTRGQQVTLSCSPISGHRSVSWYQQTPGQGLQFLFEYFSETQRNKGNFPGRFSGRQFSNSRSEMNVSTLELGDSALYLCASSITGDNRGEQYFGPGTRLTVT.

This clonotype was seen only a few times. A much larger clone is a single base away; this may be a read error. The chain links TRBV7-2 to TRBJ2-6; D may be TRBD1 (5 bases). The CDR3 length is 15 residues. Germline-derived CDR1 and CDR2 are SGHTA and FQGNSA. CDR3 nucleotides: TGTGCCAGCAGCGCCCGAAGCTCTGGGGCCAACGTCCGGACTTTC. Translating it yields CASSARSSGANVRTF.